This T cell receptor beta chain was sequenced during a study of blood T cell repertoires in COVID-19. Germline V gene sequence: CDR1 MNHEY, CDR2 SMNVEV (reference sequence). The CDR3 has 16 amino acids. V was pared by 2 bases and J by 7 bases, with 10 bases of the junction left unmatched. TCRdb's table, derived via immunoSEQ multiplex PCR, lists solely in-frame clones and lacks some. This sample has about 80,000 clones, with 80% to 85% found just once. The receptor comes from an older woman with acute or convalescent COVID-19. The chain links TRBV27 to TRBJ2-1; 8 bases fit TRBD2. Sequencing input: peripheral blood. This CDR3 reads CASSLDYAGGRNEQFF. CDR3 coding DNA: TGTGCCAGCAGTTTAGATTATGCGGGAGGACGGAATGAGCAGTTCTTC.